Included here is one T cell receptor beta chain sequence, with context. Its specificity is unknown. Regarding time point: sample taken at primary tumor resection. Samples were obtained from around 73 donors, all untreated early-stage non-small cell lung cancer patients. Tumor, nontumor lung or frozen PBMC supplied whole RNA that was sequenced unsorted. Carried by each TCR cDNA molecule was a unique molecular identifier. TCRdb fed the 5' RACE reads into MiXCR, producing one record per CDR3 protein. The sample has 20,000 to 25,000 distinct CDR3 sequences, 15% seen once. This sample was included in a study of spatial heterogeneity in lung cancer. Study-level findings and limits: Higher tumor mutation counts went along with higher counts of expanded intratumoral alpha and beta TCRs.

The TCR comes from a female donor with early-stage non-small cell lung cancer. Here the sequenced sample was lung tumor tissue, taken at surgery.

For the CDR3, the DNA is TGTGCCAGCAGCCAATCCGGGACTAGCTCTGGGGCCAACGTCCTGACTTTC. It yields the protein CASSQSGTSSGANVLTF. The genes are TRBV4-2 and TRBJ2-6, with 8 positions matching TRBD2. The CDR3 consists of 17 residues. V was pared by 2 bases and J by 0 bases, with 3 bases of the junction left unmatched. Germline V CDR1 and CDR2: LGHNA, YNFKEQ.